This T cell receptor beta chain was retrieved from a study of brain T cells in children with intractable seizures. Study results and limitations: HCMV serostatus was not known, and viral specificity came from CDR3 similarity only.

Time point in this sample: blood from clinic visit 5 months post-surgery; TSC patient then seizure free. Surgery cases with the highest brain T cell transcript signatures were chosen for sequencing. Patients received at least one anti-epileptic drug before surgery. Libraries were prepared by immunoSEQ multiplex PCR; TCRdb keeps only in-frame clonotypes and omits some of them. The repertoire holds 340,000 or so clones, with 93% as singletons. Germline V gene data show CDR1 as SNHLY and CDR2 as FYNNEI. CDR3 size: 13 residues. The V and J ends lost 9 bases and 4 bases respectively, with 15 bases between them. On this clone itself: Its antigen is still unknown.

This clonotype was obtained from a boy under three years old with tuberous sclerosis and intractable seizures. The chain recombines TRBV2 with TRBJ1-2; D perhaps matches TRBD1 (5 bases). Sequenced material: peripheral blood, taken around 5 months after surgery. CDR3 bases: TGTGCCAGGCGCCATGGAGGGGCCTATGGCTACACCTTC. This encodes CARRHGGAYGYTF.